This T cell receptor beta chain comes out of a study of T cell clonotyping in hematopoietic cell transplantation. Sequencing used immunoSEQ multiplex PCR; TCRdb keeps in-frame clones, though not all of them. Among around 24,000 clones listed, 84% were seen once. Germline V gene lookup returns CDR1 SGHNT and CDR2 YYREEE (reference sequence). V was cut by 2 bases and J by 11 bases, with 8 bases left in between. This CDR3 is 11 amino acids long. Time point described: recipient sample about 28 days before transplant, after cytoreduction. The receptor's source is a woman aged 55-70 years with acute myeloid leukemia. Some clones in this sample may be carry-over from other donors' samples. The sample in question was peripheral blood mononuclear cells, obtained before stem cell transplant. V is TRBV5-4 and J is TRBJ2-1; D unclear. The CDR3 DNA reads TGTGCCAGCAGCTTTGGTGTCAAGCAGTTCTTC. Translated, it gives CASSFGVKQFF. The full variable domain, completed using reference TRBV5-4 and TRBJ2-1, is ETGVTQSPTHLIKTRGQQVTLRCSSQSGHNTVSWYQQALGQGPQFIFQYYREEENGRGNFPPRFSGLQFPNYSSELNVNALELDDSALYLCASSFGVKQFFGPGTRLTVL.